This entry concerns a single T cell receptor beta chain. Its specificity is not known. The data belong to a study of a mutant IDH1 vaccine in newly diagnosed glioma. As for the study in general: Radiotherapy alone preceded vaccination by 4-6 weeks; alternatively, vaccination started with temozolomide cycles. Radiotherapy, temozolomide, or both had been given previously, and both were given to most. Study results and limitations: Changes in top peripheral clonotypes did not appear linked to pseudoprogression.

Produced via immunoSEQ multiplex PCR; TCRdb's table is partial and in-frame only. The sample holds under 150,000 clones; approximately 87% are singletons and the top ten take 0.55% to 0.7%. The length of the CDR3 is 14 residues. CDR1 SEHNR and CDR2 FQNEAQ come from the germline V gene (reference sequence). J gave up 3 bases and V 7 bases, and 8 bases lay outside the gene matches. Time point indicated: week 11, during vaccination. Every single dose of the vaccine, 300 ug of mutant IDH1 20-mer peptide, came with topical imiquimod. Here the sequenced sample was PBMCs, taken from a glioma patient whose treatment included an IDH1 peptide vaccine. The TCR originated in a woman in her fifties or sixties with glioma. The V gene is TRBV7-9, the J gene TRBJ1-2; TRBD1 aligns across 7 bases. The CDR3: CASTRGGSDYGYTF. In nucleotides, the CDR3 is TGTGCCAGCACCAGGGGGGGGTCGGACTATGGCTACACCTTC. The whole variable domain, filled in from reference TRBV7-9 and TRBJ1-2, reads DTGVSQNPRHKITKRGQNVTFRCDPISEHNRLYWYRQTLGQGPEFLTYFQNEAQLEKSRLLSDRFSAERPKGSFSTLEIQRTEQGDSAMYLCASTRGGSDYGYTFGSGTRLTVV.